Listed here are 3 T cell receptor beta chains from one sample, sequenced in a study of CD4 T cells in relation to SARS-CoV-2 and coronaviruses. Profiling relied on immunoSEQ multiplex PCR, and the TCRdb table lists in-frame clones only, not all of them. Seen here are around 11,000 clones, about three quarters observed once, and the top ten hold 15% to 20%. The antigens of these receptors remain unknown. Unexposed donor CD4+ T cells date from about 2011-2019, before the COVID-19 pandemic. The cells were cultured for less than twelve days before CD4+ T cells were isolated. What was sequenced was CD4+ T cells from PBMCs, cultured in vitro. These receptors all stem from a human donor in good health.

CDR3 residues: CASTYLGTDQETQYF. CDR3 nucleotide sequence: TGCGCCAGCACTTACCTCGGTACGGACCAAGAGACCCAGTACTTC. The J gene is TRBJ2-5, the V gene TRBV5-1; D unresolved. Germline assignment: CDR1 SGHRS and CDR2 YFSETQ. The ends were cut back, 6 bases at V and 0 bases at J, with 15 bases in the middle. This CDR3 spans 15 amino acids.

V gene TRBV29-1 combines with J gene TRBJ2-2; 9 nucleotides agree with TRBD2. Germline V lookup: CDR1 SQVTM, CDR2 ANQGSEA. The CDR3 runs to 17 residues. V lost 7 bases and J lost 3; bases outside the gene matches: 15. The CDR3 sequence is CSAPNAGGPLDTGELFF. The CDR3 DNA reads TGCAGCGCCCCGAACGCGGGAGGGCCTTTGGACACCGGGGAGCTGTTTTTT.

This chain connects TRBV2 to TRBJ2-5; 8 bases line up with TRBD2. The V segment lost 4 bases and the J segment 5 bases; nucleotides outside the gene matches: 9. The CDR3 length is 15 residues. Germline lookup yields CDR1 SNHLY and CDR2 FYNNEI. DNA of the CDR3: TGTGCCAGCAGTGTACGAAGCGGGGGTAGCGAGACCCAGTACTTC. It specifies CASSVRSGGSETQYF.